This paragraph reports one TCR beta chain. Antigen specificity is unknown. Profiling relied on immunoSEQ multiplex PCR, and the TCRdb table lists in-frame clones only, not all of them. The sample has around 40,000 clones; roughly 94% are singletons. This record belongs to a study of graft-versus-host responses after intestinal transplantation. As for the study in general: Recipients across the board were started on anti-thymocyte globulin induction, then kept on tacrolimus and steroids for about 3 years. Study-wide findings and caveats: Patients who carried graft-donor T cell macrochimerism also had high graft-versus-host to host-versus-graft clonal ratios in their allografts.

This CDR3 comprises 14 residues. Trimming at V came to 4 bases and at J to 7 bases, leaving 7 bases not matched to a gene. Germline V gene lookup returns CDR1 MGHRA and CDR2 YSYEKL. This chain joins TRBV4-1 and TRBJ2-5; 9 nucleotides line up with TRBD1. Sequenced material: unstimulated CD4+ T cells sorted from spleen or lymph node cells, taken before transplant. The TCR comes from a human donor who was the organ donor for an intestinal transplant. The DNA for the CDR3 is TGCGCCAGCAGCCGGGGACAGGGTGAGGGGACCCAGTACTTC. It is translated as CASSRGQGEGTQYF.